This TCR beta chain came from a study of T-cell memory formation after mild COVID-19. Worth noting for this clonotype: Antigen unknown.

One entry per CDR3 protein results from TCRdb running MiXCR on the 5' RACE reads. The table shows about 450,000 distinct CDR3 sequences, with under 25% occurring only once. With 6 bases removed from V and 3 bases from J, the gap between germline ends came to 12 bases. Germline V lookup: CDR1 MNHEY, CDR2 SMNVEV (reference sequence). The CDR3 spans 13 residues. Whole-study results and caveats: A balance of CD4 and CD8 characterized clones contracting day 15 to 85, whereas later expanders leaned CD4+.

Source material: PBMCs or a T cell subset sorted from them (not recorded which). The TCR comes from an adult woman who had mild COVID-19 (a few samples of this study predate the infection). Cell type and time point are not known. The rearrangement links TRBV27 to TRBJ2-7; tentatively, D is TRBD2 (5 bases). Here the CDR3 reads CASRIGVHYEQYF. CDR3 coding DNA: TGTGCCAGCAGGATCGGGGTCCACTACGAGCAGTACTTC.